This entry is about one T cell receptor (beta chain). Its antigen target is currently unknown. No base quality information exists; no much larger clone differs at one position. Via the germline V gene, CDR1 is SQVTM and CDR2 ANQGSEA. Compared with germline, V lacks 7 bases and J lacks 6 bases; bases without a gene match: 9. The CDR3 runs 13 residues from the cysteine to the phenylalanine. Only the CDR3 portion is preserved as DNA: 39 bases, with reading frame beginning at the first base. RNA was extracted with the RNeasy kit and roughly 0.45 to 1 ug was reverse transcribed using random hexamers. The immunoSEQ multiplex PCR assay, which covers 54 Vbeta and 13 Jbeta segments, was used to amplify TCR beta CDR3 regions. PCR amplification bias was corrected using a synthetic template baseline for primer optimization and computational correction. Under the source paper's analysis protocol: Reads were assigned to V, D and J genes according to IMGT and analyzed in immunoSEQ Analyzer, with only productive sequences retained. Clonality was calculated as one minus the Shannon entropy normalized by log2 of the number of productive unique sequences. Public and private clones were assessed among the 100 most prevalent clones of each patient and control. Clones were defined as Susac-specific when absent from the healthy and MS cohorts, from fewer than 1,200 published viral clones and from other ImmuneACCESS disease sequences. Clones were called with MiXCR by TCRdb after fastp trimmed the public reads at Q25, and only in-frame beta chains were retained. All rows with the same CDR3 protein become a single entry with the most common DNA and genes. Clone size and V and J calls follow TCRdb, not the original study. In this sample the table shows about 160,000 distinct CDR3 sequences, about 94% of which occur a single time. In total, the top ten clones hold 0.13% of the sample.

Peripheral blood CD8+ and CD4+ T cells from healthy donors, Susac syndrome patients and multiple sclerosis patients were profiled by high-throughput TCR beta sequencing. Healthy donors were age- and sex-matched controls. CD8+ TEMRA cells were enriched by FACS, while bulk CD8+ and CD4+ T cells were purified by magnetic negative isolation. Blood was drawn into EDTA tubes, processed within 24 hours, and PBMCs were isolated by density gradient centrifugation. PBMCs destined for TCR sequencing were cryopreserved in liquid nitrogen and later thawed in a 37 °C water bath. A purity of at least 90% was achieved for sorted or isolated CD4+, CD8+ and CD8+ TEMRA cells. The data were obtained in a study of CD8 T cells in Susac syndrome (dated by TCRdb to about 2019). With respect to the entire study: Whether CD8+ T cell activation and differentiation in Susac syndrome was antigen driven was tested using repertoire sequencing. The paper's findings and limits, for the study overall: The number of individuals in the TCR sequencing and HLA analysis was recognized as being relatively small.

The chain links TRBV29-1 with TRBJ1-5, with 7 central nucleotides matching TRBD1. The receptor's source is a human donor in good health. The specimen sequenced was CD4+ T cells from PBMCs. The CDR3 protein: CSAQTGSGQPQHF. The sequenced DNA is TGCAGCGCGCAGACAGGGTCGGGTCAGCCCCAGCATTTT.